A selection of T cell receptor beta chains follows, all from one sample in a study of T cells in Graves' hyperthyroidism and ophthalmopathy. One entry per CDR3 protein results from TCRdb running MiXCR on the multiplex PCR reads. The sample carries 490,000 or so distinct CDR3 sequences, about 16% recorded once. Sequenced: blood. The receptors here all came from a woman aged 25 to 39 with Graves' ophthalmopathy. The CDR3 runs from the conserved cysteine through the conserved F or W. The order of the fields is clone size, D gene, V gene, J gene, CDR3 protein, CDR3 DNA. The D gene is left open where the match is weak. Only some rows state a clone size, as once, few, many or a class for expanded clones.

>many|.|TRBV27|TRBJ2-3
CASKSDYQSTDTQYF
TGTGCCAGCAAATCCGACTACCAAAGCACAGATACGCAGTATTTT
>.|.|TRBV20-1|TRBJ2-1
CSATDSGSYNEQFF
TGCAGTGCTACAGATAGTGGCTCCTACAATGAGCAGTTCTTC
>.|.|TRBV6-1|TRBJ1-3
CATRVASGNTIYF
TGTGCTACCAGGGTAGCCTCTGGAAACACCATATATTTT
>many|TRBD1|TRBV29-1|TRBJ2-5
CSVGQGARRETQYF
TGCAGCGTTGGACAGGGGGCACGTCGAGAGACCCAGTACTTC
>.|.|TRBV13|TRBJ2-7
CASSARGTQYF
TGTGCCAGCAGTGCCCGAGGAACGCAGTACTTC
>.|.|TRBV18|TRBJ1-5
CASSQTGFSNQPQHF
TGTGCCAGCTCCCAAACAGGGTTTAGCAATCAGCCCCAGCATTTT
>few|TRBD2|TRBV19|TRBJ2-3
CASSPTSGSTSTDTQYF
TGTGCCAGTAGTCCGACTAGCGGGAGTACTAGCACAGATACGCAGTATTTT
>.|.|TRBV20-1|TRBJ2-1
CSATGRNEQFF
TGCAGTGCTACAGGGAGAAATGAGCAGTTCTTC
>many|.|TRBV7-2|TRBJ2-7
CASSIGGGTGIVPSYEQYF
TGTGCCAGCAGCATAGGGGGGGGTACAGGGATTGTACCCTCCTACGAGCAGTACTTC
>many|TRBD1|TRBV20-1|TRBJ1-1
CSARAGGIGNTEAFF
TGCAGTGCTAGGGCAGGGGGTATAGGAAACACTGAAGCTTTCTTT
>many|.|TRBV20-1|TRBJ1-5
CSAIPEGDQPQHF
TGCAGTGCGATCCCAGAAGGGGATCAGCCCCAGCATTTT
>many|.|TRBV30|TRBJ2-7
CAWSLSRAAEQYF
TGTGCCTGGAGTTTGAGCCGGGCGGCCGAGCAGTACTTC
>many|.|TRBV20-1|TRBJ2-1
CSADPGSQVDEQFF
TGCAGTGCCGATCCGGGATCACAGGTAGATGAGCAGTTCTTC